This T cell receptor beta chain was profiled in a study of cytomegalovirus exposure and HLA in healthy donors. The PCR used 60 Vbeta and 13 Jbeta primers. Clones were sequenced by immunoSEQ multiplex PCR, and TCRdb holds only the in-frame ones, with some missing. The repertoire holds 90,000 to 150,000 clones, about 75% seen once, with approximately 3% in the top ten. Study findings and constraints: The presence/absence work took it that sequencing depth was about the same across donors. When analyzed later, the rates of TCR association showed variation by HLA locus, with DRB1 the most and HLA-C the fewest.

The table lists this clone with a count of one. Its antigen is undetermined. Sequencing was carried out using PBMCs. The sequence came from a woman aged 40 to 50 in good health and CMV-seropositive.

The CDR3 loop is CASSFAGPMETQYF. The CDR3 nucleotides read TGTGCCAGCAGTTTCGCGGGGCCTATGGAGACCCAGTACTTC. The chain combines TRBV28 with TRBJ2-5; D possibly corresponds to TRBD2 (6 bases). The CDR3 contains 14 residues. The ends were cut back, 3 bases at V and 5 bases at J, with 13 bases in the middle. Looked up from germline, CDR1 is MDHEN and CDR2 is SYDVKM.